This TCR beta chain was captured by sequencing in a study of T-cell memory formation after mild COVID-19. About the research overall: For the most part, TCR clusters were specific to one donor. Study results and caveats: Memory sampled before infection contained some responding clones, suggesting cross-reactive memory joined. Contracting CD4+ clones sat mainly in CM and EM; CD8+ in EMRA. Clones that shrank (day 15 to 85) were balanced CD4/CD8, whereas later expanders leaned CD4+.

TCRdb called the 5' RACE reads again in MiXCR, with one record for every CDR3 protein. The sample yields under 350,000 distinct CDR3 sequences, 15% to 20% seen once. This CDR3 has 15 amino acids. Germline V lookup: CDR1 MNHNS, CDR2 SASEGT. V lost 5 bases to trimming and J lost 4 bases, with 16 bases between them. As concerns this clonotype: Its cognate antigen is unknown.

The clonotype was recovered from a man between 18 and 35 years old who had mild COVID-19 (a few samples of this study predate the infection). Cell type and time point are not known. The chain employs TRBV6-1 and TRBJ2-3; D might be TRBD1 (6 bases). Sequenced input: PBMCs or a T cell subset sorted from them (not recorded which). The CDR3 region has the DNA TGTGCCAGCAGTACAGGGATGGGTGGGGCAGATACGCAGTATTTT. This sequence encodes CASSTGMGGADTQYF.